One and the same sample provided the 32 T cell receptor beta chains below, sequenced in a study of vaccination and CD4 T cells after COVID-19. Antigen specificity for these receptors is unknown. The Oncomine TCR Beta short-read assay sequenced DNA from cultured CD4+ T cells. TCRdb independently ran MiXCR on the PCR reads; one entry per CDR3 protein. This sample has some 10,000 distinct CDR3 sequences, with approximately 20% found just once. Regarding treatment: approximately 9-day PBMC culture with coronavirus spike peptide pools or control peptides (ViraFEST assay). The source was CD4+ T cells from blood, cultured in vitro, collected after SARS-CoV-2 vaccination. The receptors derive from a human donor who had recovered from COVID-19.

CDR3 region: CASSSPSTSGVEQYF. The CDR3 DNA is TGTGCCAGCAGTTCTCCCTCCACTAGCGGGGTCGAGCAGTACTTC. The V gene is TRBV27, the J gene TRBJ2-7; 10 bases map to TRBD2. The V gene end was trimmed by 4 bases and the J gene end by 6 bases; junction bases not matched to a gene: 9. The length of the CDR3 is 15 residues. The germline V gene encodes CDR1 MNHEY and CDR2 SMNVEV (reference sequence).

The chain has TRBV19 and TRBJ1-3; TRBD1 matches 7 bases. Germline trimming cut 3 bases from V and 1 base from J; bases unmatched to any gene: 9. Germline-derived CDR1 and CDR2 are LNHDA and SQIVND (reference sequence). CDR3 length equals 17 residues. CDR3 DNA: TGTGCCAGTAGTATCCCAGGGGGGCCTCAATCTGGAAACACCATATATTTT. As protein: CASSIPGGPQSGNTIYF.

This clonotype came up a few times. The rearrangement links TRBV27 to TRBJ1-4; D remains unclear. This CDR3 region has 15 residues. Germline CDR1 is MNHEY and CDR2 is SMNVEV (reference sequence). The V end lost 6 bases, the J end lost 7 bases, and 18 bases lay between the germline ends. CDR3 residues: CASSHSQGRGEKLFF. The CDR3 DNA reads TGTGCCAGCAGCCACTCACAAGGGCGCGGTGAAAAACTGTTTTTT.

The V call is TRBV28, the J call TRBJ2-1; 7 bases are shared with TRBD2. The CDR3 runs to 14 residues. The trim removed 6 bases at V and 15 bases at J, leaving 17 bases unmatched. The V gene's germline CDR1 is MDHEN and CDR2 SYDVKM. CDR3 sequence (DNA): TGTGCCAGCAGCTTTGGGCTGCGGCGGGAGAGACCGTTCTTC. It codes for CASSFGLRRERPFF. Based on the CDR3 plus reference TRBV28 and TRBJ2-1, the full variable domain is DVKVTQSSRYLVKRTGEKVFLECVQDMDHENMFWYRQDPGLGLRLIYFSYDVKMKEKGDIPEGYSVSREKKERFSLILESASTNQTSMYLCASSFGLRRERPFFGPGTRLTVL.

This clonotype was counted between two and nine times. Here the CDR3 DNA reads TGTGCCACCAGTGATTTACAGGGCTTTCAGCCCCAGCATTTT. It codes for CATSDLQGFQPQHF. This rearrangement joins TRBV24-1 to TRBJ1-5, with a possible D match to TRBD1 (6 bases). V was pared by 1 base and J by 6 bases, with 9 bases between. The germline V gene has CDR1 KGHDR and CDR2 SFDVKD. The length of the CDR3 is 14 residues.

This clonotype was observed a handful of times. V is TRBV6-4 and J is TRBJ1-3; D is uncertain. The CDR3 totals 15 residues. Germline V gene lookup returns CDR1 MRHNA and CDR2 SNTAGT. V lost 0 bases, J lost 0 bases, and 6 bases lay in between. DNA of the CDR3: TGTGCCAGCAGTGACTCGAACAACTCTGGAAACACCATATATTTT. As protein: CASSDSNNSGNTIYF.

V usage is TRBV11-3 and J usage is TRBJ2-1; 8 bases line up with TRBD1. V lost 5 bases to trimming and J lost 2 bases; unmatched junction nucleotides: 5. The CDR3 is 15 amino acids. Germline CDR1 reads SGHNT; CDR2 reads YENEEA. The CDR3 region is CASSLGQGTYNEQFF. The CDR3 nucleotides read TGTGCCAGCAGCCTCGGACAGGGTACCTACAATGAGCAGTTCTTC.

The chain has TRBV27 and TRBJ2-1; D might be TRBD2 (5 bases). The CDR3 loop spans 12 amino acids. In germline, CDR1 is MNHEY, CDR2 SMNVEV (reference sequence). The V gene lost 6 bases and the J gene lost 8 bases, with 11 bases spanning the gap. The CDR3 protein is CASSGMWDEQFF. The CDR3 bases are TGTGCCAGCAGCGGGATGTGGGATGAGCAGTTCTTC.

This chain connects TRBV28 to TRBJ1-6; TRBD1 agrees at 9 bases. J lost 11 bases, V lost 7 bases, and 6 bases had no gene match. CDR1 is MDHEN and CDR2 is SYDVKM in the germline V gene. The CDR3 spans 13 residues. The DNA of the CDR3 is TGTGCCAGCAATACAGGGGGCGGGACACCCCTCCACTTT. It translates to CASNTGGGTPLHF. The full variable domain, rest sourced from reference TRBV28 and TRBJ1-6, is DVKVTQSSRYLVKRTGEKVFLECVQDMDHENMFWYRQDPGLGLRLIYFSYDVKMKEKGDIPEGYSVSREKKERFSLILESASTNQTSMYLCASNTGGGTPLHFGNGTRLTVT.

This rearrangement joins TRBV29-1 to TRBJ1-1, with 9 bases matching TRBD1. The germline V gene encodes CDR1 SQVTM and CDR2 ANQGSEA. Trimming cost V 5 bases and J 4 bases; bases outside gene matches: 5. The CDR3 loop spans 13 amino acids. The CDR3 coding sequence is TGCAGCGTTTCCCGGACAGGGGTCACTGAAGCTTTCTTT. It yields the protein CSVSRTGVTEAFF.

This clonotype appeared a few times. J is TRBJ1-1 and V is TRBV6-1; D may be TRBD1 (6 bases). CDR3 length: 14 amino acids. Looked up from germline, CDR1 is MNHNS and CDR2 is SASEGT. V was cut by 6 bases and J by 3 bases, with 14 bases left in between. The CDR3 sequence is CASRLRGWDTEAFF. In DNA form, the CDR3 reads TGTGCCAGCAGACTCAGGGGATGGGACACTGAAGCTTTCTTT.

The rearrangement joins TRBV20-1 to TRBJ1-2, with D unresolved. The CDR3 sequence is 15 residues long. V was cut by 3 bases and J by 0 bases, with 14 bases left in between. Germline loops: CDR1 DFQATT, CDR2 SNEGSKA (reference sequence). CDR3 loop: CSASPYSISNYGYTF. CDR3 DNA: TGCAGTGCTAGCCCTTACTCGATCTCTAACTATGGCTACACCTTC.

This clonotype has more than one count but fewer than ten. The gene calls are TRBV20-1 and TRBJ2-6; 8 bases match TRBD2. Germline trimming cut 6 bases from V and 0 bases from J; bases unmatched to any gene: 7. This CDR3 contains 16 residues. CDR1 is DFQATT, CDR2 SNEGSKA, per germline (reference sequence). CDR3 in DNA: TGCAGTGCCGGGAGGGGGGGATTCTCTGGGGCCAACGTCCTGACTTTC. This gives the protein CSAGRGGFSGANVLTF.

The chain uses TRBV21-1 and TRBJ1-1; the table assigns TRBD1, which was not confirmed against the DNA. TRBV21-1 is recorded as a pseudogene. The CDR3 covers 17 residues. The DNA of the CDR3 is TGTGCCAGCAGCAAAGCGCGGGGACAGATATTGAACACTGAAGCTTTCTTT. Translating gives CASSKARGQILNTEAFF.

The rearrangement links TRBV19 to TRBJ2-1, with 12 nucleotides matching TRBD2. The V gene end was trimmed by 5 bases and the J gene end by 8 bases; junction bases not matched to a gene: 7. CDR3 length: 15 amino acids. From germline, CDR1 is LNHDA and CDR2 SQIVND (reference sequence). CDR3 coding DNA: TGTGCCAGTAGTCAAACTAGCGGGAGGAGGGATGAGCAGTTCTTC. It codes for CASSQTSGRRDEQFF.

This clonotype was recorded a few times. V usage is TRBV7-6 and J usage is TRBJ1-6; D might be TRBD1 (5 bases). This CDR3 is 15 amino acids long. Trimming took 1 base from V and 7 from J, leaving 11 bases between them. The germline V gene has CDR1 SGHVS and CDR2 FNYEAQ. CDR3 amino acids: CASSLGSRVNSPLHF. CDR3 nucleotides: TGTGCCAGCAGCTTAGGATCCAGGGTGAATTCACCCCTCCACTTT.

The genes are TRBV15 and TRBJ1-1; D unresolved. Germline V gene sequence: CDR1 LNHNV, CDR2 YYDKDF (reference sequence). CDR3 size: 12 residues. Trimming took off 0 bases at V and 6 bases at J, with 5 bases between the two ends. CDR3 sequence (DNA): TGTGCCACCAGCAGAGATCTCTCTGAAGCTTTCTTT. Its translation is CATSRDLSEAFF.

This clonotype occurred a few times. The chain couples TRBV20-1 to TRBJ2-1, with D perhaps TRBD2 (5 bases). The ends were cut back, 3 bases at V and 8 bases at J, with 5 bases in the middle. The CDR3 has 10 residues. CDR1 and CDR2 (germline): DFQATT, SNEGSKA (reference sequence). The CDR3 region has the DNA TGCAGTGCTAGGCGGGATGAGCAGTTCTTC. Its translation: CSARRDEQFF.

This clonotype occurred a few times. The rearrangement uses TRBV7-8 and TRBJ2-7; unclear D gene. The CDR3 has 13 amino acids. From germline, CDR1 is SGHVS and CDR2 FQNEAQ. The V gene lost 2 bases and the J gene lost 6 bases, with 11 bases spanning the gap. The CDR3 loop is CASSLILVGEQYF. The DNA of the CDR3 is TGTGCCAGCAGCTTAATCCTAGTTGGCGAGCAGTACTTC.

The chain couples TRBV18 to TRBJ1-4; 9 bases line up with TRBD1. V lost 4 bases, J lost 6 bases, and 3 bases stayed unmatched. This CDR3 is 14 amino acids long. The germline gives CDR1 KGHSH, CDR2 LQKENI. Here the CDR3 DNA reads TGTGCCAGCTCACTAAGGACAGGGGATGAAAAACTGTTTTTT. It specifies CASSLRTGDEKLFF.

Only a few counts were recorded for this clonotype. The chain recombines TRBV19 with TRBJ2-3; tentative D call: TRBD1 (6 bases). The CDR3 is made up of 15 amino acids. Germline CDR1 LNHDA, CDR2 SQIVND (reference sequence). V was trimmed by 9 bases and J by 0 bases, leaving 16 bases between them. The chain's CDR3 is CASRTGTYSTDTQYF. CDR3 DNA sequence: TGTGCCAGCCGGACCGGGACATATAGCACAGATACGCAGTATTTT.

The sample holds a few counts of this clonotype. This chain uses TRBV10-3 with TRBJ2-1; no definite D call. Looked up from germline, CDR1 is ENHRY and CDR2 is SYGVKD. The V end lost 6 bases, the J end lost 4 bases, and 10 bases lay between the germline ends. The CDR3 spans 13 residues. The CDR3 spells CAIRAPTYNEQFF. DNA for the CDR3: TGTGCCATCAGAGCACCGACTTACAATGAGCAGTTCTTC.

This chain uses TRBV5-5 with TRBJ2-7; 9 bases are a match to TRBD1. The CDR3 extends over 15 amino acids. With V trimmed by 6 bases and J by 2 bases, 9 bases remained unmatched. CDR1 and CDR2 (germline): SGHKS, YYEKEE (reference sequence). Written as DNA, the CDR3 is TGTGCCAGCACCCTGGGACAGGGATCCCCCTACGAGCAGTACTTC. This codes for CASTLGQGSPYEQYF.

This clonotype occurred a few times. The J gene is TRBJ2-7, the V gene TRBV6-2 or TRBV6-3, with 14 positions matching TRBD2. In germline, CDR1 is MNHEY, CDR2 SVGEGT. With V trimmed by 7 bases and J by 3 bases, 11 bases remained unmatched. This CDR3 comprises 17 residues. The CDR3 bases are TGTGCCAGCATACACTCCGGGACTAGCGGGAGCTTCTACGAGCAGTACTTC. Translating gives CASIHSGTSGSFYEQYF.

The chain recombines TRBV24-1 with TRBJ1-2, with unresolved D. CDR1 and CDR2 from the germline V gene are KGHDR and SFDVKD. The CDR3 runs 13 residues. V shed 3 bases and J shed 6 bases, with 10 bases lying between them. CDR3 protein: CATSDLRGDGYTF. CDR3 sequence (DNA): TGTGCCACCAGTGATCTCAGAGGTGATGGCTACACCTTC.

This clonotype was picked up a small number of times. V gene TRBV24-1 combines with J gene TRBJ2-1, with unresolved D. Germline-derived CDR1 and CDR2 are KGHDR and SFDVKD. V lost 7 bases and J 0 bases, leaving 15 bases between the germline ends. This CDR3 has 16 residues. The CDR3 spells CATRPSIASSYNEQFF. The CDR3 DNA follows: TGTGCCACCAGACCCAGTATAGCATCCTCCTACAATGAGCAGTTCTTC.

The rearrangement joins TRBV19 to TRBJ1-1; possible D gene TRBD1, 5 bases. Germline V gene data show CDR1 as LNHDA and CDR2 as SQIVND (reference sequence). The germline V and J ends were trimmed by 10 bases and 3 bases, with 15 bases remaining between them. The CDR3 has 13 residues. The CDR3 DNA sequence: TGTGCCAAGAGGACATTCGGGGACACTGAAGCTTTCTTT. Protein sequence: CAKRTFGDTEAFF.

The CDR3 reads CAGATEQGGSYEQYF. CDR3 coding DNA: TGTGCCGGCGCCACCGAGCAGGGGGGTTCCTACGAGCAGTACTTC. J is TRBJ2-7 and V is TRBV18; D is possibly TRBD1 (7 bases). The CDR3 totals 15 residues. Trimming shortened V by 11 bases and J by 1 base, and 21 bases separated the two germline ends. Germline V gene lookup returns CDR1 KGHSH and CDR2 LQKENI.

This clonotype occurred a few times. V gene TRBV7-9 combines with J gene TRBJ2-2; 16 bases agree with TRBD2. The germline V gene encodes CDR1 SEHNR and CDR2 FQNEAQ (reference sequence). This CDR3 is 16 amino acids long. V was clipped by 5 bases and J by 6 bases; unmatched bases: 3. CDR3 in amino acids: CASSRGLAGGPGELFF. CDR3 sequence (DNA): TGTGCCAGCAGCCGGGGACTAGCGGGAGGGCCCGGGGAGCTGTTTTTT.

This clonotype was seen a handful of times. This chain uses TRBV10-3 with TRBJ2-5; D ambiguous. The germline V and J ends were trimmed by 8 bases and 3 bases, with 4 bases remaining between them. Germline V CDR1 and CDR2: ENHRY, SYGVKD. The CDR3 loop spans 10 amino acids. As DNA, the CDR3 is TGTGCCATCGGAGAAGAGACCCAGTACTTC. Translation gives CAIGEETQYF.

The rearrangement uses TRBV18 and TRBJ2-7; D gene ambiguous. CDR1 is KGHSH, CDR2 LQKENI, per germline. This CDR3 has 12 residues. V lost 2 bases and J 6 bases, leaving 8 bases between the germline ends. The CDR3 sequence is CASSPERREQYF. The CDR3 bases are TGTGCCAGCTCACCAGAGAGACGCGAGCAGTACTTC.

This clonotype was found a few times. The chain links TRBV19 to TRBJ1-1; 10 bases fit TRBD1. Germline V CDR1 and CDR2: LNHDA, SQIVND (reference sequence). The CDR3 is 15 residues long. V gave up 4 bases and J gave up 11 bases; unmatched junction bases: 13. Written as DNA, the CDR3 is TGTGCCAGTAGTAGTTCCACGACAGGGGGCGGGCAGGCTTTCTTT. Translating it yields CASSSSTTGGGQAFF. The entire variable domain, with the rest obtained from reference TRBV19 and TRBJ1-1, is as follows: DGGITQSPKYLFRKEGQNVTLSCEQNLNHDAMYWYRQDPGQGLRLIYYSQIVNDFQKGDIAEGYSVSREKKESFPLTVTSAQKNPTAFYLCASSSSTTGGGQAFFGQGTRLTVV.